The next 5 T cell receptor beta chains were all read from a single sample in a study of blood T cells in healthy people across ages. The second PCR ran roughly 7 to 11 cycles with a sample-barcoded 5' primer and J-beta primers. One entry per CDR3 protein results from TCRdb running MiXCR on the 5' RACE reads. There are 1.6 million or so distinct CDR3 sequences in the sample; roughly 32% occur only once, and roughly 12% lies in the top ten. The sequencing input was blood. These receptors were obtained from a woman aged 30 to 39 in good health.

The chain couples TRBV2 to TRBJ1-1; D ambiguous. The germline V gene has CDR1 SNHLY and CDR2 FYNNEI. The V end was cut by 4 bases, the J end by 5 bases, with 14 bases between. CDR3 length equals 14 residues. CDR3 sequence reads: CASSGGREGTEAFF. Written as DNA, the CDR3 is TGTGCCAGCAGTGGGGGTAGGGAAGGAACTGAAGCTTTCTTT. Combining the CDR3 with reference TRBV2 and TRBJ1-1 gives the whole variable domain EPEVTQTPSHQVTQMGQEVILRCVPISNHLYFYWYRQILGQKVEFLVSFYNNEISEKSEIFDDQFSVERPDGSNFTLKIRSTKLEDSAMYFCASSGGREGTEAFFGQGTRLTVV.

The chain couples TRBV27 to TRBJ2-5; the D is unclear. V shed 5 bases and J shed 0 bases, with 10 bases lying between them. Germline V gene data show CDR1 as MNHEY and CDR2 as SMNVEV (reference sequence). The CDR3 runs to 14 residues. The CDR3 protein is CASSRSSYQETQYF. DNA of the CDR3: TGTGCCAGCAGTCGCAGCTCGTACCAAGAGACCCAGTACTTC.

This clonotype was recorded a few times. The chain employs TRBV20-1 and TRBJ1-2, with a possible D match to TRBD1 (5 bases). The CDR3 consists of 18 residues. V was trimmed by 1 base and J by 2 bases, leaving 23 bases between them. CDR1 is DFQATT and CDR2 is SNEGSKA in the germline V gene (reference sequence). This chain's CDR3 is CSARASHQGSSLNYGYTF. CDR3 in DNA: TGCAGTGCTAGAGCCTCTCATCAGGGAAGTTCGCTGAACTATGGCTACACCTTC.

This clonotype was picked up a small number of times. V and J are TRBV11-2 and TRBJ2-3; 7 bases match TRBD2. CDR3 length: 16 residues. The V gene's germline CDR1 is SGHAT and CDR2 FQNNGV. V dropped 0 bases and J dropped 1; count of bases not matched to a gene: 4. The CDR3 DNA reads TGTGCCAGCAGCTTAGAGAGCGGGATTGGCACAGATACGCAGTATTTT. It yields the protein CASSLESGIGTDTQYF.

This clonotype came up a few times. The V and J genes are TRBV7-8 and TRBJ1-1; D uncertain. Trimming took 4 bases from V and 10 from J, leaving 16 bases between them. The CDR3 contains 13 residues. CDR1 and CDR2 (germline): SGHVS, FQNEAQ. The CDR3, as DNA: TGTGCCAGCAGCTCGAGAAGCCAAGCTATAGCTTTCTTT. As protein: CASSSRSQAIAFF.